This T cell receptor beta chain was observed in a study of T cell changes during pregnancy in multiple sclerosis. TCRdb keeps only in-frame clones here, not all; method: immunoSEQ multiplex PCR. This table has about 60,000 clones, approximately 91% appearing once. CDR1 KGHSH and CDR2 LQKENI come from the germline V gene. CDR3 length: 15 residues. Trimming left V 5 bases short and J 2 bases short, with 12 bases between. The chain carries TRBV18 and TRBJ2-2; D perhaps matches TRBD1 (5 bases). The starting material was CD4+ T cells from peripheral blood mononuclear cells, obtained in the first trimester of pregnancy. The clonotype originates from a female donor with multiple sclerosis, enrolled in a pregnancy study. The CDR3 region has the DNA TGTGCCAGCTCAATCACCCAGGGTAACACCGGGGAGCTGTTTTTT. Protein: CASSITQGNTGELFF.